The 13 T cell receptor beta chains presented below share a single source sample, sequenced in a study of T-cell reconstitution after alpha-beta-depleted transplantation in children. Preparation of the TCRbeta library involved a method that used unique molecular identifiers. One entry per CDR3 protein, called by TCRdb with MiXCR from the PCR reads. The data hold 65,000 to 70,000 distinct CDR3 sequences, with roughly 4.5% observed a single time. The sample consisted of PBMCs, mostly from graft donor cells, taken 180 days after TCRalphabeta/CD19-depleted stem cell transplant. The receptors were gathered from a boy under three years old who had a stem cell transplant for acute myeloid leukemia, so the T cells may come from the graft donor.

This clonotype was seen at least ten times. The chain links TRBV7-2 to TRBJ2-2; 14 bases match TRBD2. J was trimmed by 4 bases and V by 0 bases; bases with no gene match: 10. Germline CDR1 SGHTA, CDR2 FQGNSA. The CDR3 consists of 20 residues. In nucleotides, the CDR3 is TGTGCCAGCAGCTTAGCTCGACCGGGACTAGCGGGGGAACTCACCGGGGAGCTGTTTTTT. It codes for CASSLARPGLAGELTGELFF.

The chain carries TRBV23-1 and TRBJ2-3; D ambiguous. TRBV23-1 qualifies as an ORF whose function is uncertain. The CDR3 extends over 13 amino acids. Between the trimmed V and J ends, which lost 4 bases and 7 bases, there was a span of 12 bases. CDR3 coding DNA: TGCGCCAGCAGTCGTTATCGAGCCAATACGCAGTATTTT. Encoded protein: CASSRYRANTQYF.

This clonotype was detected many times. The rearrangement uses TRBV12-3 or TRBV12-4 and TRBJ2-7; D unresolved. The V end lost 6 bases, the J end lost 4 bases, and 10 bases lay between the germline ends. The CDR3 spans 12 residues. CDR3 in amino acids: CASSTDHYEQYF. CDR3 DNA sequence: TGTGCCAGCAGCACCGACCATTACGAGCAGTACTTC.

At least ten counts were recorded for this clonotype. This chain joins TRBV20-1 and TRBJ1-6; the D gene is possibly TRBD1 (6 bases). Deletions cut 6 bases from V and 6 bases from J, with 21 bases between. Germline CDR1 DFQATT, CDR2 SNEGSKA (reference sequence). The CDR3 consists of 16 residues. CDR3: CSATPWTAKSNSPLHF. As DNA, the CDR3 is TGCAGTGCCACTCCCTGGACAGCTAAGTCTAATTCACCCCTCCACTTT.

Many counts were recorded for this clonotype. The rearrangement links TRBV20-1 to TRBJ1-1, with D possibly matching TRBD1 (6 bases). V lost 3 bases to trimming and J lost 5 bases, with 25 bases between them. The CDR3 is 17 amino acids. Germline V gene lookup returns CDR1 DFQATT and CDR2 SNEGSKA (reference sequence). CDR3 coding DNA: TGCAGTGCTAGGACAGGTAGGGAAGTAGCTATCCCGACTGAAGCTTTCTTT. Its translation: CSARTGREVAIPTEAFF.

This clonotype appeared many times. This chain links TRBV20-1 with TRBJ2-3; D call uncertain. The CDR3 totals 12 residues. Trimming removed 5 bases from V and 1 base from J, with 7 bases in between. From germline, CDR1 is DFQATT and CDR2 SNEGSKA (reference sequence). Written as DNA, the CDR3 is TGCAGTGCTCAGATGGGCACAGATACGCAGTATTTT. Amino acid sequence: CSAQMGTDTQYF.

This clonotype was observed many times. The V gene is TRBV6-4, the J gene TRBJ1-2, with 7 bases matching TRBD1. The CDR3 has 11 residues. Germline loops: CDR1 MRHNA, CDR2 SNTAGT. V lost 6 bases and J lost 6; bases outside the gene matches: 1. In DNA form, the CDR3 reads TGTGCCAGCAGCCAGGGGGATGGCTACACCTTC. It translates to CASSQGDGYTF.

V gene TRBV3-1 combines with J gene TRBJ1-2; D gene ambiguous. Germline assignment: CDR1 LGHDT and CDR2 YNNKEL (reference sequence). This CDR3 is built from 14 residues. V was shortened by 1 base and J by 8 bases, with 14 bases between the two germline ends. Written as DNA, the CDR3 is TGTGCCAGCAGCCAAGCATCGGGTTCGTCGGGCTACACCTTC. This encodes CASSQASGSSGYTF.

This clonotype has at least ten counts. The chain is built from TRBV6-6 and TRBJ2-2; D not certain. CDR1 is MNHNY and CDR2 is SVGAGI in the germline V gene (reference sequence). V lost 5 bases, J lost 1 base, and 11 bases lay in between. The CDR3 is 15 amino acids. CDR3: CASSRRRVNTGELFF. The CDR3 region has the DNA TGTGCCAGCAGTCGCCGTAGGGTGAACACCGGGGAGCTGTTTTTT.

This clonotype was counted between two and nine times. This sequence joins TRBV5-4 and TRBJ1-4; maybe TRBD1 (5 bases). The CDR3 has 16 residues. In germline, CDR1 is SGHNT, CDR2 YYREEE (reference sequence). Trimming stripped 0 bases from V and 3 bases from J, with 12 bases between. CDR3 in amino acids: CASSLGGRAPNEKLFF. Written as DNA, the CDR3 is TGTGCCAGCAGCTTGGGTGGCAGGGCCCCTAATGAAAAACTGTTTTTT.

This clonotype was recorded at least ten times. This chain joins TRBV12-3 or TRBV12-4 and TRBJ2-2; D is uncertain. The CDR3 spans 15 residues. Trimming took 3 bases from V and 1 from J, leaving 9 bases between them. CDR3 residues: CASSFFRLNTGELFF. DNA of the CDR3: TGTGCCAGCAGTTTCTTCAGGTTGAACACCGGGGAGCTGTTTTTT.

This clonotype was seen repeatedly, ten times or more. This sequence joins TRBV12-3 or TRBV12-4 and TRBJ2-2, with TRBD2 matching over 13 bases. The ends lost 6 bases at V and 6 bases at J; junction bases unmatched: 4. The CDR3 totals 15 residues. Here the CDR3 reads CASSRGLAGAGELFF. The CDR3 DNA reads as TGTGCCAGCAGCCGCGGACTAGCGGGGGCCGGGGAGCTGTTTTTT.

The chain combines TRBV3-1 with TRBJ2-2, with 9 bases that match TRBD1. The CDR3 length is 19 residues. V gave up 10 bases and J gave up 3 bases; unmatched junction bases: 21. Germline CDR1 is LGHDT and CDR2 is YNNKEL (reference sequence). CDR3 DNA: TGTGCCACCAGTAAGCAGGTCTCCGGGACAGGGATGTACACCGGGGAGCTGTTTTTT. Amino acids: CATSKQVSGTGMYTGELFF.